A selection of T cell receptor beta chains follows, all from one sample in a study of Graves' ophthalmopathy and Graves' hyperthyroidism. Each CDR3 protein gets one entry after TCRdb re-called the multiplex PCR reads with MiXCR. The sample contains roughly 1.1 million distinct CDR3 sequences, less than 45% of which appear only once. The sample consisted of peripheral blood or thyroid tissue (not recorded which). The source of these receptors is an adult man with Graves' hyperthyroidism. CDR3s include the opening cysteine and the closing phenylalanine or tryptophan. Each record gives: CDR3 protein, CDR3 DNA, J gene, V gene, D gene, clone size. D genes are given only for firm matches. A clone size is listed for some rows: how often the clone was seen (once, few, many), or a class if it is expanded.

CDR3 protein: CAISEELASGAYEQYF
CDR3 DNA: TGTGCCATCAGTGAGGAATTGGCTAGCGGAGCCTACGAGCAGTACTTC
J gene: TRBJ2-7
V gene: TRBV10-3
D gene: TRBD2
clone size: -

CDR3 protein: CSALGTSGPQHF
CDR3 DNA: TGCAGCGCCCTGGGAACGAGCGGGCCCCAGCATTTT
J gene: TRBJ1-5
V gene: TRBV29-1
D gene: -
clone size: -

CDR3 protein: CSAGGAVGTFYTHGYTF
CDR3 DNA: TGCAGTGCTGGAGGGGCGGTGGGGACGTTCTATACGCATGGCTACACCTTC
J gene: TRBJ1-2
V gene: TRBV20-1
D gene: -
clone size: -

CDR3 protein: CASSQEGLAGGLYEQYF
CDR3 DNA: TGTGCCAGCAGCCAAGAGGGACTAGCGGGAGGCCTTTACGAGCAGTACTTC
J gene: TRBJ2-7
V gene: TRBV4-2
D gene: TRBD2
clone size: -

CDR3 protein: CGAFQAGLDTEAFF
CDR3 DNA: TGCGGGGCTTTTCAGGCAGGGTTGGACACTGAAGCTTTCTTT
J gene: TRBJ1-1
V gene: TRBV20-1
D gene: -
clone size: -

CDR3 protein: CATSRGDNVLTF
CDR3 DNA: TGTGCCACCAGCAGAGGGGACAACGTCCTGACTTTC
J gene: TRBJ2-6
V gene: TRBV15
D gene: -
clone size: -

CDR3 protein: CASSLDVGGTEAFF
CDR3 DNA: TGTGCCAGCAGCTTGGACGTCGGGGGCACTGAAGCTTTCTTT
J gene: TRBJ1-1
V gene: TRBV5-4
D gene: -
clone size: -

CDR3 protein: CASSLTPAGNTEAFF
CDR3 DNA: TGTGCCAGCAGCTTAACCCCCGCGGGGAACACTGAAGCTTTCTTT
J gene: TRBJ1-1
V gene: TRBV7-3
D gene: -
clone size: many

CDR3 protein: CASSLAGGVGSYEQYF
CDR3 DNA: TGTGCCAGCAGCTTAGCAGGCGGCGTGGGCTCCTACGAGCAGTACTTC
J gene: TRBJ2-7
V gene: TRBV7-8
D gene: -
clone size: many

CDR3 protein: CSVKSTGELFF
CDR3 DNA: TGCAGCGTGAAAAGCACCGGGGAGCTGTTTTTT
J gene: TRBJ2-2
V gene: TRBV29-1
D gene: -
clone size: many

CDR3 protein: CASSYGQSETQYF
CDR3 DNA: TGTGCCAGCAGCTACGGACAGTCCGAGACCCAGTACTTC
J gene: TRBJ2-5
V gene: TRBV7-3
D gene: -
clone size: many

CDR3 protein: CASNYNGTSPGSGTQYF
CDR3 DNA: TGTGCCAGTAATTATAATGGGACATCCCCCGGCAGTGGAACCCAGTACTTC
J gene: TRBJ2-5
V gene: TRBV19
D gene: -
clone size: -

CDR3 protein: CASSSPGLAGTYTGELFF
CDR3 DNA: TGTGCCAGCAGCTCCCCGGGACTAGCGGGAACCTACACCGGGGAGCTGTTTTTT
J gene: TRBJ2-2
V gene: TRBV7-6
D gene: TRBD2
clone size: -

CDR3 protein: CASSLETGNTGELFF
CDR3 DNA: TGTGCCAGCAGCTTAGAGACAGGGAACACCGGGGAGCTGTTTTTT
J gene: TRBJ2-2
V gene: TRBV7-9
D gene: -
clone size: few

CDR3 protein: CASSLRPGGSTGELFF
CDR3 DNA: TGTGCCAGCAGTTTGCGCCCAGGGGGCAGCACCGGGGAGCTGTTTTTT
J gene: TRBJ2-2
V gene: TRBV12-3/TRBV12-4
D gene: TRBD1
clone size: -

CDR3 protein: CASSWKGSWEKLFF
CDR3 DNA: TGTGCCAGCAGTTGGAAGGGCAGTTGGGAAAAACTGTTTTTT
J gene: TRBJ1-4
V gene: TRBV10-3
D gene: -
clone size: -

CDR3 protein: CASSSVPSGMIYEQYF
CDR3 DNA: TGTGCCAGCAGCTCAGTACCTAGCGGGATGATCTACGAGCAGTACTTC
J gene: TRBJ2-7
V gene: TRBV5-5
D gene: TRBD2
clone size: -

CDR3 protein: CASSLVSQGGFRANVLTF
CDR3 DNA: TGCGCCAGCAGCTTGGTTTCGCAGGGTGGCTTCAGGGCCAACGTCCTGACTTTC
J gene: TRBJ2-6
V gene: TRBV5-1
D gene: -
clone size: -

CDR3 protein: CASSQENGGPYEQYF
CDR3 DNA: TGCGCCAGCAGCCAAGAAAACGGGGGGCCCTACGAGCAGTACTTC
J gene: TRBJ2-7
V gene: TRBV4-3
D gene: -
clone size: many

CDR3 protein: CAIRPPGSSLAYF
CDR3 DNA: TGTGCCATCAGACCACCCGGATCCTCCCTTGCGTACTTC
J gene: TRBJ2-7
V gene: TRBV10-3
D gene: -
clone size: many

CDR3 protein: CATSRVGGSSGANVLTF
CDR3 DNA: TGTGCCACCAGCAGAGTTGGGGGATCCTCTGGGGCCAACGTCCTGACTTTC
J gene: TRBJ2-6
V gene: TRBV15
D gene: -
clone size: -

CDR3 protein: CASSEGRKQETQYF
CDR3 DNA: TGTGCCAGCAGTGAGGGCAGAAAGCAAGAGACCCAGTACTTC
J gene: TRBJ2-5
V gene: TRBV2
D gene: -
clone size: many

CDR3 protein: CAISEPTLYEQYF
CDR3 DNA: TGTGCCATCAGTGAGCCCACCTTGTACGAGCAGTACTTC
J gene: TRBJ2-7
V gene: TRBV10-3
D gene: -
clone size: many

CDR3 protein: CSAWGDVAPYEQYF
CDR3 DNA: TGCAGTGCTTGGGGGGACGTGGCCCCTTACGAGCAGTACTTC
J gene: TRBJ2-7
V gene: TRBV20-1
D gene: -
clone size: many

CDR3 protein: CASSLGGGQTSPLHF
CDR3 DNA: TGTGCCAGCAGCTTAGGCGGGGGGCAGACTTCACCCCTCCACTTT
J gene: TRBJ1-6
V gene: TRBV7-9
D gene: -
clone size: -

CDR3 protein: CASSQDFGGSNQPQHF
CDR3 DNA: TGCGCCAGCAGCCAAGATTTCGGGGGGAGCAATCAGCCCCAGCATTTT
J gene: TRBJ1-5
V gene: TRBV4-3
D gene: -
clone size: few

CDR3 protein: CSVSHRGTSSGNTIYF
CDR3 DNA: TGCAGCGTTTCCCACAGGGGAACGAGCTCTGGAAACACCATATATTTT
J gene: TRBJ1-3
V gene: TRBV29-1
D gene: TRBD1
clone size: -

CDR3 protein: CASSPGWRQAVQETQYF
CDR3 DNA: TGTGCCAGCAGCCCCGGGTGGAGGCAGGCGGTCCAAGAGACCCAGTACTTC
J gene: TRBJ2-5
V gene: TRBV7-6
D gene: -
clone size: many

CDR3 protein: CASSFLIGDHNSPLYF
CDR3 DNA: TGTGCCAGCAGTTTCCTGATCGGGGACCATAATTCACCCCTCTACTTT
J gene: TRBJ1-6
V gene: TRBV10-3
D gene: -
clone size: -

CDR3 protein: CASSLYSNSNQPQHF
CDR3 DNA: TGTGCCAGCAGCTTATACAGCAATAGCAATCAGCCCCAGCATTTT
J gene: TRBJ1-5
V gene: TRBV7-2
D gene: -
clone size: -

CDR3 protein: CASSQAPGVSYEQYF
CDR3 DNA: TGCGCCAGCAGCCAAGCGCCGGGGGTCTCCTACGAGCAGTACTTC
J gene: TRBJ2-7
V gene: TRBV4-3
D gene: -
clone size: many

CDR3 protein: CSAKSLAYEQYF
CDR3 DNA: TGCAGTGCTAAGTCCCTGGCCTACGAGCAGTACTTC
J gene: TRBJ2-7
V gene: TRBV20-1
D gene: -
clone size: -

CDR3 protein: CATSRDAGGSEKLFF
CDR3 DNA: TGTGCCACCAGCAGAGATGCCGGGGGGAGTGAAAAACTGTTTTTT
J gene: TRBJ1-4
V gene: TRBV15
D gene: -
clone size: -

CDR3 protein: CSAKPVGGALHF
CDR3 DNA: TGCAGTGCAAAACCAGTGGGAGGGGCCCTCCACTTT
J gene: TRBJ1-6
V gene: TRBV20-1
D gene: -
clone size: -

CDR3 protein: CASSLELAGPGYEQYF
CDR3 DNA: TGTGCCAGCAGCTTAGAACTAGCGGGCCCCGGCTACGAGCAGTACTTC
J gene: TRBJ2-7
V gene: TRBV7-8
D gene: TRBD2
clone size: many

CDR3 protein: CASENLGAGELFF
CDR3 DNA: TGTGCCAGTGAAAACCTAGGCGCCGGGGAGCTGTTTTTT
J gene: TRBJ2-2
V gene: TRBV19
D gene: -
clone size: -